The present entry profiles one T cell receptor beta chain with its context. The antigen is not known. This entry belongs to a study of spatial heterogeneity in lung cancer. About the research overall: Researchers sequenced follow-up PBMC samples if they had them, and these came a median of approximately 2 years after resection.

General study findings and limits: TCRs found ubiquitously expanded in tumor appeared in blood more at resection than at follow-up.

Germline lookup yields CDR1 LNHDA and CDR2 SQIVND (reference sequence). This CDR3 has 16 amino acids. Deletions cut 0 bases from V and 1 base from J, with 12 bases between. Time point defined: blood at routine non-recurrence follow-up after resection. Unsorted tumor, nontumor lung tissue or cryopreserved PBMC supplied the whole RNA. Each TCR cDNA molecule bore a unique molecular identifier. Each CDR3 protein is one row after TCRdb ran MiXCR on the 5' RACE reads. The sample has about 36,000 distinct CDR3 sequences, 6% to 9.5% seen once. This chain joins TRBV19 and TRBJ1-1, with unresolved D. Source: PBMCs, taken at follow-up. This sequence was found in a male donor with early-stage non-small cell lung cancer. The chain's CDR3 is CASSIEADGPNTEAFF. CDR3 sequence (DNA): TGTGCCAGTAGTATAGAAGCGGATGGACCGAACACTGAAGCTTTCTTT.